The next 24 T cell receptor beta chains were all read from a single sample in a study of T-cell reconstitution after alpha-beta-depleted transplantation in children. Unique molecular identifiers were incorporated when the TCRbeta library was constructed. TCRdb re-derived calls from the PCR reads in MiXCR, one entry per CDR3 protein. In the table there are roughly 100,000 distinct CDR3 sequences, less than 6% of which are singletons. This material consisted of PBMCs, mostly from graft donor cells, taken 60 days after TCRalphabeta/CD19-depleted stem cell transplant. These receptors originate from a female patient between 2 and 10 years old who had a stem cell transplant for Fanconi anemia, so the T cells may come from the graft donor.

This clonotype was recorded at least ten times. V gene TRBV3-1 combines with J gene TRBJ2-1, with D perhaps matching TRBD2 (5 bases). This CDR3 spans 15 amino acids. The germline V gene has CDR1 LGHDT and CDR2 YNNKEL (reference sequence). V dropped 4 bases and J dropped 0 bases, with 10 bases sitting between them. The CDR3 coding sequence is TGTGCCAGCAGCCCTATAGCGAGCTCCTACAATGAGCAGTTCTTC. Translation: CASSPIASSYNEQFF.

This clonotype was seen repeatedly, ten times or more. For the CDR3, the DNA is TGTGCCACCAGTGATCGGGCCAGGGCTATGTACTTC. This encodes CATSDRARAMYF. The gene calls are TRBV24-1 and TRBJ2-7, with D possibly matching TRBD1 (5 bases). CDR1 and CDR2 (germline): KGHDR, SFDVKD. V shed 3 bases and J shed 12 bases, with 14 bases lying between them. This CDR3 is 12 amino acids long.

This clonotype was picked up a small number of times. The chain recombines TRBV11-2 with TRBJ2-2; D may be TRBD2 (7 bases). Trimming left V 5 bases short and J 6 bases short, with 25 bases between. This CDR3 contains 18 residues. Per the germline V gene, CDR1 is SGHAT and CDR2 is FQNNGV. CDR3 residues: CASSLWTVHGGQAGELFF. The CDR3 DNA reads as TGTGCCAGCAGCCTATGGACAGTCCACGGGGGGCAGGCCGGGGAGCTGTTTTTT.

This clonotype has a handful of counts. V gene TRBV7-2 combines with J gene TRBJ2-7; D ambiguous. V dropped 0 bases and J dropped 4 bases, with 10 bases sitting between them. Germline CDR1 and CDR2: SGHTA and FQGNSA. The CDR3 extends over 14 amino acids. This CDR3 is CASSLAFQVYEQYF. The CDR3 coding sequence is TGTGCCAGCAGCTTAGCGTTTCAAGTATACGAGCAGTACTTC.

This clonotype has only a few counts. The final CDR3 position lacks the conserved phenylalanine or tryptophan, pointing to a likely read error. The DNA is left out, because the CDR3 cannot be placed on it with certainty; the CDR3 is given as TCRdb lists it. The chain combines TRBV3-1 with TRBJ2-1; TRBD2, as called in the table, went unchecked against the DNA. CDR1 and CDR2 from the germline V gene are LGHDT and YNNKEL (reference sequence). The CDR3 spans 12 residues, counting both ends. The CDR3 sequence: CASSQRTSGRIP.

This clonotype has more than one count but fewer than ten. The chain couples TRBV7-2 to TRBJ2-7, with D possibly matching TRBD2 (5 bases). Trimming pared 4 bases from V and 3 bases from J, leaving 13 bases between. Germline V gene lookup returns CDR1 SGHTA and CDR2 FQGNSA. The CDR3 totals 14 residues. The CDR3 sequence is CASSSPPSYYEQYF. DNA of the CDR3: TGTGCCAGCAGCTCACCTCCTAGCTACTACGAGCAGTACTTC.

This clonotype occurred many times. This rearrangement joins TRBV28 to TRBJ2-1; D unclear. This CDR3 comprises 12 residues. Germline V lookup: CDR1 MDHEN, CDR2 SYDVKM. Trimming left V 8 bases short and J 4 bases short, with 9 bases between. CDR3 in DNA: TGTGCCAGCCGGGCGGTATACAATGAGCAGTTCTTC. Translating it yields CASRAVYNEQFF. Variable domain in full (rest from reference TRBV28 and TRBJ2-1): DVKVTQSSRYLVKRTGEKVFLECVQDMDHENMFWYRQDPGLGLRLIYFSYDVKMKEKGDIPEGYSVSREKKERFSLILESASTNQTSMYLCASRAVYNEQFFGPGTRLTVL.

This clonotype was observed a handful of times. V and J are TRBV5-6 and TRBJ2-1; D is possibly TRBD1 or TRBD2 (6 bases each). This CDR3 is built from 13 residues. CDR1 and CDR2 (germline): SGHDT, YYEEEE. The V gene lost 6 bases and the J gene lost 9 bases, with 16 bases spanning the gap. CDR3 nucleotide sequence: TGTGCCAGCACCAACCCCGGGGGCGGTGAGCAGTTCTTC. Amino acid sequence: CASTNPGGGEQFF.

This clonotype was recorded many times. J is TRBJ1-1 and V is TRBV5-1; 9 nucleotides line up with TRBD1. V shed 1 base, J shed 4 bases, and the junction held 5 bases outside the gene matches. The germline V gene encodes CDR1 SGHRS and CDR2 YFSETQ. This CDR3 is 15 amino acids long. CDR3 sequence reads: CASSLPQGAITEAFF. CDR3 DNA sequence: TGCGCCAGCAGCTTGCCACAGGGGGCGATCACTGAAGCTTTCTTT.

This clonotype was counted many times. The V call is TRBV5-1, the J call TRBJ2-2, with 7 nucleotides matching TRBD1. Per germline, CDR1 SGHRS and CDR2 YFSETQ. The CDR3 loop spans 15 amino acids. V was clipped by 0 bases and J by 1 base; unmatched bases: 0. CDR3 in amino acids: CASSLGDRNTGELFF. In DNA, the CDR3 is TGCGCCAGCAGCTTGGGGGACAGGAACACCGGGGAGCTGTTTTTT.

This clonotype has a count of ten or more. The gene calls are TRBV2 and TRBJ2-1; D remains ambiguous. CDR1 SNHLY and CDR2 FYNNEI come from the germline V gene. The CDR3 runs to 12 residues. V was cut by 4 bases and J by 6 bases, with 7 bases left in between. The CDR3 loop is CASSGMSNEQFF. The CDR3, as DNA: TGTGCCAGCAGTGGTATGAGCAATGAGCAGTTCTTC.

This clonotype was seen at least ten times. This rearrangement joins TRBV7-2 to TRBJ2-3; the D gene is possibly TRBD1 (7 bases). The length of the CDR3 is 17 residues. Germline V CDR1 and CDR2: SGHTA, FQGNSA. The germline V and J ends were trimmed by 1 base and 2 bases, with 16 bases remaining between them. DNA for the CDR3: TGTGCCAGCAGCTTAGGGAGGGGGCCGAGGTACACAGATACGCAGTATTTT. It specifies CASSLGRGPRYTDTQYF.

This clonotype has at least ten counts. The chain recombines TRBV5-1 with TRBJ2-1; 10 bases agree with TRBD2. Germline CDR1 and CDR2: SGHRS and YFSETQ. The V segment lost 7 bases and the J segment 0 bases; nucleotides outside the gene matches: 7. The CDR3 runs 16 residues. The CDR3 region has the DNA TGCGCCAGCCGGGGGGCTAGCGGGAGCTCCTACAATGAGCAGTTCTTC. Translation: CASRGASGSSYNEQFF.

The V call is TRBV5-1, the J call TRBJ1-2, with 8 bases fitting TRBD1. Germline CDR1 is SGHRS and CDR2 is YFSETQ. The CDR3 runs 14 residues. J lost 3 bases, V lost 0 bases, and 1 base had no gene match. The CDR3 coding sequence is TGCGCCAGCAGCTTGGCGGGACAGGACTATGGCTACACCTTC. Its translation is CASSLAGQDYGYTF.

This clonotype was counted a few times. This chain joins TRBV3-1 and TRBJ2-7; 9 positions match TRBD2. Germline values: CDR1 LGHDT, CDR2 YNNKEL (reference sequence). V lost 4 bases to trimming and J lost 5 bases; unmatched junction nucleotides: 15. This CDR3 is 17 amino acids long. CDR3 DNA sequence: TGTGCCAGCAGCCCCAGGCTCTCAAGCGGGGGGATGGACGAGCAGTACTTC. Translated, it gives CASSPRLSSGGMDEQYF.

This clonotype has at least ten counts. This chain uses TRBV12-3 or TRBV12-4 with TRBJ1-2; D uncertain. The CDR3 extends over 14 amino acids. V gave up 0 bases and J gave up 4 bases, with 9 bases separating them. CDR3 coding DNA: TGTGCCAGCAGTTTAGCGGGGAGTATCTATGGCTACACCTTC. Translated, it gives CASSLAGSIYGYTF.

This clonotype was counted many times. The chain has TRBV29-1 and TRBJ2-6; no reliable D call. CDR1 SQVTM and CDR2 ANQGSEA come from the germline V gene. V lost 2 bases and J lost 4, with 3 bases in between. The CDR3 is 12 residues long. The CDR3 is CSVESGANVLTF. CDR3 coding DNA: TGCAGCGTTGAATCGGGGGCCAACGTCCTGACTTTC.

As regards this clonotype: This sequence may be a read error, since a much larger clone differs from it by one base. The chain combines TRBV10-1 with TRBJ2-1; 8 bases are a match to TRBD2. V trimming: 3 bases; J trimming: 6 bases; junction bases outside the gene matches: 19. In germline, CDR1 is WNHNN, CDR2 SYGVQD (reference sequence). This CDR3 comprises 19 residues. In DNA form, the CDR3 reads TGCGCCAGCAGTGAAGACTACCCGTCGGAGCGGGGGCGAGGCAATGAGCAGTTCTTC. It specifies CASSEDYPSERGRGNEQFF.

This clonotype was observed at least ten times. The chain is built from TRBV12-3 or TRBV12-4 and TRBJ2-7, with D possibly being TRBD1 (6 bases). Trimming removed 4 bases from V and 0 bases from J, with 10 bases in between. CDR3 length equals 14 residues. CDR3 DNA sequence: TGTGCCAGCAGTTCATCGGGACACTCCTACGAGCAGTACTTC. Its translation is CASSSSGHSYEQYF.

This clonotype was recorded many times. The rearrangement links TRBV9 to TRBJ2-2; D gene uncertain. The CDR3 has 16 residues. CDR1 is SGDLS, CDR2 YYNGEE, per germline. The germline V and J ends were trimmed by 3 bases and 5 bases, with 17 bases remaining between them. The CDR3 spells CASSAQVDGVTGELFF. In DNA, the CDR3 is TGTGCCAGCAGCGCCCAAGTCGATGGGGTAACCGGGGAGCTGTTTTTT. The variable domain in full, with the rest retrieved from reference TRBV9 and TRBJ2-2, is DSGVTQTPKHLITATGQRVTLRCSPRSGDLSVYWYQQSLDQGLQFLIQYYNGEERAKGNILERFSAQQFPDLHSELNLSSLELGDSALYFCASSAQVDGVTGELFFGEGSRLTVL.

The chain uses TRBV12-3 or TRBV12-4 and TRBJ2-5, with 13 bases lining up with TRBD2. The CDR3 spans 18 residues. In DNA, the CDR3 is TGTACCATCTGTTTAGCGCGACTAGCGGGGGGTCATCAAGAGACCCAGTACTTC. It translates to CTICLARLAGGHQETQYF.

The CDR3 sequence: CASSSSKGPDTQYF. The CDR3 nucleotides read TGCGCCAGCAGCTCATCCAAAGGGCCAGATACGCAGTATTTT. This chain joins TRBV5-1 and TRBJ2-3, with D unclear. This CDR3 is built from 14 residues. The germline gives CDR1 SGHRS, CDR2 YFSETQ. Deletions cut 3 bases from V and 4 bases from J, with 12 bases between.

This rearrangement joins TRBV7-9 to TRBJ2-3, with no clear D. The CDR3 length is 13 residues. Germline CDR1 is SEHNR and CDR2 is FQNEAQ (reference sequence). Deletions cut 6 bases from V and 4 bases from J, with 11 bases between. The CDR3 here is CASSPAIPDTQYF. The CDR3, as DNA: TGTGCCAGCAGTCCCGCTATCCCAGATACGCAGTATTTT.

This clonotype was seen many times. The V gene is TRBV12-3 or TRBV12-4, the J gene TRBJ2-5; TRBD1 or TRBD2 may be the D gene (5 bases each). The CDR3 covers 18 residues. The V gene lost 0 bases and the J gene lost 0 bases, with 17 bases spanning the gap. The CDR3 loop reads CASSLAQRGRPYQETQYF. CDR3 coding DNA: TGTGCCAGCAGTTTAGCGCAGAGGGGCCGTCCTTACCAAGAGACCCAGTACTTC.